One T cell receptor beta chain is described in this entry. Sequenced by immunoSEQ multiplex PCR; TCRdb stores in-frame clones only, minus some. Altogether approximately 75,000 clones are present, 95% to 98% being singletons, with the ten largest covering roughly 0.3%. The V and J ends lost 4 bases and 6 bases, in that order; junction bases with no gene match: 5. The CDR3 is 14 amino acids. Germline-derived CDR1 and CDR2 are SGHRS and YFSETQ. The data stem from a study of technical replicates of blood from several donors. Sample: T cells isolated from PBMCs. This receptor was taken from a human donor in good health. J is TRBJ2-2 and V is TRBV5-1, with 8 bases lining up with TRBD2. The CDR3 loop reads CASSRGGYPGELFF. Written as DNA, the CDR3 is TGCGCCAGCAGCCGCGGGGGGTACCCCGGGGAGCTGTTTTTT. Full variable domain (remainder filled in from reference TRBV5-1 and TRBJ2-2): KAGVTQTPRYLIKTRGQQVTLSCSPISGHRSVSWYQQTPGQGLQFLFEYFSETQRNKGNFPGRFSGRQFSNSRSEMNVSTLELGDSALYLCASSRGGYPGELFFGEGSRLTVL.